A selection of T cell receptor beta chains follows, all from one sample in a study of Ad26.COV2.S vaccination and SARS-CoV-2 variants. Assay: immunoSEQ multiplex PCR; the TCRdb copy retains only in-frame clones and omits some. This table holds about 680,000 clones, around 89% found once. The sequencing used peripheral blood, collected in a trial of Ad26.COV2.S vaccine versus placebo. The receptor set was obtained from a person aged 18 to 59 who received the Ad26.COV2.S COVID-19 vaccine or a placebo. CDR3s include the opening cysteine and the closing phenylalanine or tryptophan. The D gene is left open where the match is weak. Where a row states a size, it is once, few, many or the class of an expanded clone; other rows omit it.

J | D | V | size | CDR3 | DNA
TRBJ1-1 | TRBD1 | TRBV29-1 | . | CSVSRSGQGTEAFF | TGCAGCGTTTCTCGGTCAGGACAGGGTACTGAAGCTTTCTTT
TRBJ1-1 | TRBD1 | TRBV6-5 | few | CASSLNQGALRAFF | TGTGCCAGCAGTCTTAACCAGGGGGCGCTTAGAGCTTTCTTT
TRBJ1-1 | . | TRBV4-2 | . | CASSQEGLVTEAFF | TGTGCCAGCAGCCAAGAAGGTCTTGTCACTGAAGCTTTCTTT
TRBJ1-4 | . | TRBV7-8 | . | CASSLTPVNEKLFF | TGTGCCAGCAGCCTGACACCCGTTAATGAAAAACTGTTTTTT
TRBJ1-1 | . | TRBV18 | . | CASSPADTRMNTEAFF | TGTGCCAGCTCACCAGCGGACACCCGAATGAACACTGAAGCTTTCTTT
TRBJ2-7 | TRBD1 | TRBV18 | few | CASSPGTGGAYEQYF | TGTGCCAGCTCACCAGGGACAGGAGGGGCTTACGAGCAGTACTTC
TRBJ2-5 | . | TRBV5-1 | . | CASFGDLGSQYF | TGCGCCAGCTTCGGGGACCTCGGGTCCCAGTACTTC
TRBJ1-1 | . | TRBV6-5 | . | CASRLDRRNTEAFF | TGTGCCAGCAGACTGGACAGAAGGAACACTGAAGCTTTCTTT
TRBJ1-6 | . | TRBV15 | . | CATSRDRKPPLHF | TGTGCCACCAGCAGAGATCGAAAACCTCCCCTCCACTTT
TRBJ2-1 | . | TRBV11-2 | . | CASSLGVDEQFF | TGTGCCAGCAGCTTAGGGGTGGATGAGCAGTTCTTC
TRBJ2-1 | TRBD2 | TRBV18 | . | CASSPNGPAGLYEQFF | TGTGCCAGCTCACCAAACGGCCCAGCGGGATTGTATGAGCAGTTCTTC
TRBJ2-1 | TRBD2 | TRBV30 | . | CAWVKGRARNSYNEQFF | TGTGCCTGGGTCAAGGGGAGGGCAAGAAACTCCTACAATGAGCAGTTCTTC
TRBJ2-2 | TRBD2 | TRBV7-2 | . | CASSRWTSGIGGTGELFF | TGTGCCAGCAGTCGTTGGACTAGCGGGATCGGAGGCACCGGGGAGCTGTTTTTT
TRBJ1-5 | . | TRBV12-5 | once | CATSSSSNQPQHF | TGTGCTACTTCCTCAAGTAGCAATCAGCCCCAGCATTTT
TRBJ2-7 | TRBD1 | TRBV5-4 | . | CASAPDQGADEQYF | TGTGCCAGCGCTCCAGACCAGGGGGCTGACGAGCAGTACTTC
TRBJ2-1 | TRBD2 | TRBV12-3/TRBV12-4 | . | CASLSGRGNEQFF | TGTGCCAGCTTGAGCGGGAGGGGTAATGAGCAGTTCTTC
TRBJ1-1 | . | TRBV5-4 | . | CASSLDLMNTEAFF | TGTGCCAGCAGCTTGGACCTTATGAACACTGAAGCTTTCTTT
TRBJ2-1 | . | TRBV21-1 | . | CASIRDRERNEQFF | TGTGCCAGCATCCGGGACAGGGAAAGGAATGAGCAGTTCTTC
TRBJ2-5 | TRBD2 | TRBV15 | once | CATSKTGTSGQETQYF | TGTGCCACCAGCAAGACTGGGACTAGCGGACAAGAGACCCAGTACTTC
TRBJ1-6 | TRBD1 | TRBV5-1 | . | CASSEGQGVSPLHF | TGCGCCAGCAGCGAGGGACAGGGAGTCTCACCCCTCCACTTT
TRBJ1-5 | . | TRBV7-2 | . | CASSLDGDSNQPQHF | TGTGCCAGCAGCTTAGACGGAGATAGCAATCAGCCCCAGCATTTT
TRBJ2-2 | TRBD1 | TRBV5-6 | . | CASSRRQGPTGELFF | TGTGCCAGCAGCCGACGACAGGGTCCCACCGGGGAGCTGTTTTTT
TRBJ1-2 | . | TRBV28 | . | CASRRHSYTF | TGTGCCAGCAGGAGGCACAGCTACACCTTC
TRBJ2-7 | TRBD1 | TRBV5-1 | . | CASSLVGVGTGASSYEQYF | TGCGCCAGCAGCTTGGTCGGCGTCGGGACAGGGGCTAGCTCCTACGAGCAGTACTTC
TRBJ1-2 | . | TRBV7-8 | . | CASSLAAPGATYGYTF | TGTGCCAGCAGCTTAGCAGCTCCGGGCGCAACCTATGGCTACACCTTC
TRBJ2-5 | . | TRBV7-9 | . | CASSLTGGETQYF | TGTGCCAGCAGCTTAACAGGAGGAGAGACCCAGTACTTC
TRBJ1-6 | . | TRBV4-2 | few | CASSREGDSPLHF | TGTGCCAGCAGTAGGGAGGGGGATTCACCCCTCCACTTT
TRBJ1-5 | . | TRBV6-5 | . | CASSYSAAAEPQHF | TGTGCCAGCAGTTACTCGGCAGCAGCGGAGCCCCAGCATTTT
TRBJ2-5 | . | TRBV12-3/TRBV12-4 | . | CASSSGLIETQYF | TGTGCCAGCAGTTCGGGACTCATAGAGACCCAGTACTTC
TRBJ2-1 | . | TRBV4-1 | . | CASSQDLSEQFF | TGCGCCAGCAGCCAAGATTTAAGTGAGCAGTTCTTC
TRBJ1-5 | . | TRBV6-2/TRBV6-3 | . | CASSSNRDQPQHF | TGTGCCAGCAGTTCGAACAGAGATCAGCCCCAGCATTTT
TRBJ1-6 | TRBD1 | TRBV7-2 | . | CASSSRGNSPLHF | TGTGCCAGCAGCTCCAGGGGGAATTCACCCCTCCACTTT
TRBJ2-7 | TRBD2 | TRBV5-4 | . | CASSLGGLAGAYEQYF | TGTGCCAGCAGCTTGGGCGGTCTAGCGGGAGCGTACGAGCAGTACTTC
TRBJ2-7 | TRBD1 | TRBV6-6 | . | CATGTVITEQYF | TGTGCCACCGGGACAGTAATAACCGAGCAGTACTTC
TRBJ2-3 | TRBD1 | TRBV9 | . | CASSVEIRQGTDTQYF | TGTGCCAGCAGCGTAGAGATCCGACAGGGGACAGATACGCAGTATTTT